Listed here are 3 T cell receptor beta chains from one sample, sequenced in a study of cytomegalovirus exposure and HLA in healthy donors (dated by TCRdb to about 2017). Library preparation was by the immunoSEQ multiplex PCR assay. A mixture of 60 forward primers for TCR Vbeta segments and 13 reverse primers for TCR Jbeta segments was used in the multiplex PCR. TCRdb limited this immuneACCESS table to in-frame rearrangements with V and J called. A share of clones is missing; checked studies link under half to unresolved V genes, and the rest is unexplained. The sample includes 120,000 or so clones, with about 68% observed a single time. 3% to 4.5% of the sample is in the top ten clones. The source material was PBMCs. The receptors were gathered from a man between 35 and 55 years old in good health and CMV-seropositive.

The rearrangement uses TRBV6-5 and TRBJ2-7; 10 positions match TRBD1. The CDR3 covers 14 residues. In germline, CDR1 is MNHEY, CDR2 SVGAGI. V was clipped by 5 bases and J by 2 bases; unmatched bases: 3. CDR3 region: CASSQGQGTYEQYF. The CDR3, as DNA: TGTGCCAGCAGTCAGGGACAGGGGACCTACGAGCAGTACTTC.

The chain is built from TRBV5-4 and TRBJ1-1, with D possibly TRBD1 on 6 matching bases. The germline CDR1 and CDR2 sequences are SGHNT and YYREEE (reference sequence). The CDR3 has 14 residues. V lost 3 bases and J 1 base, leaving 10 bases between the germline ends. The CDR3 spells CASSWGRGNTEAFF. The CDR3 DNA is TGTGCCAGCAGCTGGGGCAGGGGGAACACTGAAGCTTTCTTT. The entire variable domain, with the rest obtained from reference TRBV5-4 and TRBJ1-1, is as follows: ETGVTQSPTHLIKTRGQQVTLRCSSQSGHNTVSWYQQALGQGPQFIFQYYREEENGRGNFPPRFSGLQFPNYSSELNVNALELDDSALYLCASSWGRGNTEAFFGQGTRLTVV.

This chain links TRBV5-1 with TRBJ1-1, with D maybe TRBD1 (6 bases). The CDR3 runs 15 residues. Trimming removed 1 base at V and 6 bases at J, with 16 bases between. In germline, CDR1 is SGHRS, CDR2 YFSETQ. CDR3 nucleotides: TGCGCCAGCAGCTTGTCTGGGACAAGGAAGGCTGAAGCTTTCTTT. It specifies CASSLSGTRKAEAFF.